The rows below give T cell receptor beta chains drawn from one sample of a study of OX40 agonist ivuxolimab in advanced cancers. TCRdb keeps only in-frame clones here, not all; method: immunoSEQ multiplex PCR. The data contain more than 15,000 clones, about 77% of them singletons. The material sequenced was CD4+ or CD8+ T cells sorted from blood, taken in a trial of the OX40 agonist ivuxolimab. Receptors were obtained from an adult with an advanced solid tumor such as melanoma, head and neck, liver or kidney cancer. The CDR3 runs from the conserved cysteine through the conserved F or W. Each record gives: J gene, clone size, V gene, D gene, CDR3 DNA, CDR3 protein. D genes are given only for firm matches. Where a row states a size, it is once, few, many or the class of an expanded clone; other rows omit it.

J: TRBJ2-7
size: NA
V: TRBV7-9
D: NA
DNA: TGTGCCAGCAGTCACGCACAGGGTCCCTACGAGCAGTACTTC
CDR3: CASSHAQGPYEQYF

J: TRBJ2-7
size: NA
V: TRBV19
D: NA
DNA: TGTGCCAGTAGTATAGTAGCTGATTCCTACGAGCAGTACTTC
CDR3: CASSIVADSYEQYF

J: TRBJ2-7
size: medium-sized
V: TRBV9
D: TRBD1
DNA: TGTGCCAGCAGCCCCTGGGACAGCCCATACGAGCAGTACTTC
CDR3: CASSPWDSPYEQYF

J: TRBJ2-5
size: NA
V: TRBV27
D: NA
DNA: TGTGCCAGCGGACGAGTCCAGACAGGTCAAGAGACCCAGTACTTC
CDR3: CASGRVQTGQETQYF

J: TRBJ2-7
size: NA
V: TRBV20-1
D: NA
DNA: TGCAGTGCCCTTCGAGGGTACTTC
CDR3: CSALRGYF

J: TRBJ2-7
size: NA
V: TRBV5-4
D: TRBD2
DNA: TGTGCCAGCAGCTTCCTGACGGGAGGCGAGCAGTACTTC
CDR3: CASSFLTGGEQYF

J: TRBJ2-7
size: once
V: TRBV9
D: NA
DNA: TGTGCCAGCAGCCACGGGGCTAGCGACTCCTACGAGCAGTACTTC
CDR3: CASSHGASDSYEQYF

J: TRBJ1-1
size: NA
V: TRBV27
D: NA
DNA: TGTGCCAGCAGTCTGGGATGGGCACACACTGAAGCTTTCTTT
CDR3: CASSLGWAHTEAFF

J: TRBJ2-7
size: NA
V: TRBV9
D: NA
DNA: TGTGCCAGCAGCGCCAGGGGGGACGCCTACGAGCAGTACTTC
CDR3: CASSARGDAYEQYF

J: TRBJ2-1
size: NA
V: TRBV7-8
D: NA
DNA: TGTGCCAGCAGCTCCCTTAGGGGTGCGGGCTCCTACAATGAGCAGTTCTTC
CDR3: CASSSLRGAGSYNEQFF

J: TRBJ2-3
size: NA
V: TRBV6-5
D: NA
DNA: TGTGCCAGCAGTCTACTTTCCCTAGATACGCAGTATTTT
CDR3: CASSLLSLDTQYF

J: TRBJ1-2
size: once
V: TRBV19
D: TRBD1
DNA: TGTGCCAGTAGTATAGTAGCACAGGGGGACATCTATGGCTACACCTTC
CDR3: CASSIVAQGDIYGYTF

J: TRBJ1-3
size: NA
V: TRBV6-5
D: NA
DNA: TGTGCCAGCAGCGGACAGAGCTCTGGAAACACCATATATTTT
CDR3: CASSGQSSGNTIYF

J: TRBJ2-5
size: NA
V: TRBV4-3
D: NA
DNA: TGCGCCAGCAGCCAGGGGGTCCAAGAGACCCAGTACTTC
CDR3: CASSQGVQETQYF

J: TRBJ2-3
size: few
V: TRBV9
D: NA
DNA: TGTGCCAGCAGCGTGGGTAGCACAGATACGCAGTATTTT
CDR3: CASSVGSTDTQYF

J: TRBJ1-2
size: NA
V: TRBV9
D: NA
DNA: TGTGCCAGCAGCGTAGGAGGGGCGAGGGTTCGCTACACCTTC
CDR3: CASSVGGARVRYTF

J: TRBJ1-1
size: NA
V: TRBV11-2
D: NA
DNA: TGTGCCAGCAGTCCAGGGTACACTGAAGCTTTCTTT
CDR3: CASSPGYTEAFF

J: TRBJ2-2
size: NA
V: TRBV6-5
D: NA
DNA: TGTGCCAGCAGTTCTGGAGTTGACACCGGGGAGCTGTTTTTT
CDR3: CASSSGVDTGELFF

J: TRBJ1-5
size: NA
V: TRBV5-5
D: NA
DNA: TGTGCTGTGGGGGCAGCCAATCAGCCCCAGCATTTT
CDR3: CAVGAANQPQHF

J: TRBJ2-1
size: NA
V: TRBV7-9
D: NA
DNA: TGTGCCAGCAGCTTGGACATTGATGAGCAGTTCTTC
CDR3: CASSLDIDEQFF

J: TRBJ2-7
size: NA
V: TRBV5-6
D: TRBD1
DNA: TGTGCCAGCAGCTTGGAGCAGGGGGTCTCCTACGAGCAGTACTTC
CDR3: CASSLEQGVSYEQYF

J: TRBJ1-1
size: NA
V: TRBV28
D: NA
DNA: TGTGCCAGCAGTTTTTCAAGGGGGAACACTGAAGCTTTCTTT
CDR3: CASSFSRGNTEAFF

J: TRBJ1-2
size: NA
V: TRBV11-2
D: TRBD1
DNA: TGTGCCAGCAGCCCGACAGGGGGCAGTCCCTATGGCTACACCTTC
CDR3: CASSPTGGSPYGYTF

J: TRBJ2-7
size: NA
V: TRBV4-1
D: NA
DNA: TGCGCCAGCAGCTTTGTACGGGGGTCTGGAGAGCAGTACTTC
CDR3: CASSFVRGSGEQYF

J: TRBJ1-1
size: NA
V: TRBV5-6
D: NA
DNA: TGTGCCAGCAGCTTGGCCAGGACCGGCGAAGCTTTCTTT
CDR3: CASSLARTGEAFF

J: TRBJ2-5
size: NA
V: TRBV27
D: TRBD2
DNA: TGTGCCAGCAGTGTGCTCTCACTAGCGGGGGTCCAAGAGACCCAGTACTTC
CDR3: CASSVLSLAGVQETQYF

J: TRBJ2-3
size: NA
V: TRBV27
D: NA
DNA: TGTGCCAGCAGTACAACGGCGAAAAGCACAGATACGCAGTATTTT
CDR3: CASSTTAKSTDTQYF

J: TRBJ2-1
size: NA
V: TRBV7-2
D: TRBD2
DNA: TGTGCCAGCAGCGTAGACAGCGGGGGGGCCTACAATGAGCAGTTCTTC
CDR3: CASSVDSGGAYNEQFF

J: TRBJ2-7
size: NA
V: TRBV27
D: NA
DNA: TGTGCCAGCAGTTTAGCGCCAGTCCACGAGCAGTACTTC
CDR3: CASSLAPVHEQYF

J: TRBJ2-1
size: NA
V: TRBV27
D: TRBD2
DNA: TGTGCCAGCAGTTTATTCGGACTAGCGGGAGGAAATGAGCAGTTCTTC
CDR3: CASSLFGLAGGNEQFF

J: TRBJ2-7
size: NA
V: TRBV7-9
D: NA
DNA: TGTGCCAGCAGCCCGGCAGGTCCCTACGAGCAGTACTTC
CDR3: CASSPAGPYEQYF

J: TRBJ2-1
size: NA
V: TRBV11-2
D: TRBD2
DNA: TGTGCCAGCAGCCCAAACGGGCGGGAGGGCCCGAGCTCCTACAATGAGCAGTTCTTC
CDR3: CASSPNGREGPSSYNEQFF

J: TRBJ1-3
size: NA
V: TRBV7-9
D: NA
DNA: TGTGCCAGCAGCGTACCGGGACTCGGGGGAAACACCATATATTTT
CDR3: CASSVPGLGGNTIYF

J: TRBJ1-4
size: NA
V: TRBV28
D: NA
DNA: TGTGCCAGCAGTCTGGGGGGCAGCCTTTTCCGTAATGAAAAACTGTTTTTT
CDR3: CASSLGGSLFRNEKLFF

J: TRBJ2-1
size: NA
V: TRBV28
D: TRBD1
DNA: TGTGCCAGCAGTTTCCCCGGGACAGGGGACTCCTACAATGAGCAGTTCTTC
CDR3: CASSFPGTGDSYNEQFF

J: TRBJ2-7
size: NA
V: TRBV4-1
D: TRBD1
DNA: TGCGCCAGCAGCCAACAGGGGACAGGTGGGGAGCAGTACTTC
CDR3: CASSQQGTGGEQYF

J: TRBJ1-1
size: NA
V: TRBV28
D: NA
DNA: TGTGCCAGCAGGACGGGACTTCGCGACACTGAAGCTTTCTTT
CDR3: CASRTGLRDTEAFF

J: TRBJ2-1
size: NA
V: TRBV12-5
D: TRBD2
DNA: TGTGCTAGTGGTGCCTCCGGGACTAGCGGATACAATGAGCAGTTCTTC
CDR3: CASGASGTSGYNEQFF

J: TRBJ2-7
size: NA
V: TRBV9
D: NA
DNA: TGTGCCAGCAGCGTAGATCTAGTTTGGGACGAGCAGTACTTC
CDR3: CASSVDLVWDEQYF

J: TRBJ1-5
size: NA
V: TRBV2
D: NA
DNA: TGTGCCAGCAGATCAGGGGGCAATCAGCCCCAGCATTTT
CDR3: CASRSGGNQPQHF

J: TRBJ2-5
size: NA
V: TRBV11-2
D: NA
DNA: TGTGCCAGCAGCCCACAAGCAACCCAGTACTTC
CDR3: CASSPQATQYF

J: TRBJ2-7
size: NA
V: TRBV4-2
D: NA
DNA: TGTGCCAGCAGCTTACTACAGGCGGGCAGAAATGACGAGCAGTACTTC
CDR3: CASSLLQAGRNDEQYF

J: TRBJ1-6
size: NA
V: TRBV9
D: NA
DNA: TGTGCCAGCAGCGTAGAGGGGAGCTCCTATAATTCACCCCTCCACTTT
CDR3: CASSVEGSSYNSPLHF

J: TRBJ2-5
size: NA
V: TRBV9
D: NA
DNA: TGTGCCAGCAGCGTAGGAGCAGGGCTGGAACAAGAGACCCAGTACTTC
CDR3: CASSVGAGLEQETQYF

J: TRBJ1-4
size: NA
V: TRBV7-3
D: NA
DNA: TGTGCCAGCAGCTTAACCGGGTCCGGCGGCGAAAAACTGTTTTTT
CDR3: CASSLTGSGGEKLFF

J: TRBJ1-2
size: few
V: TRBV9
D: NA
DNA: TGTGCCAGCAGCCCCAGAAGGGGCCGCAGCTATGGCTACACCTTC
CDR3: CASSPRRGRSYGYTF

J: TRBJ2-7
size: NA
V: TRBV10-3
D: NA
DNA: TGTGCCATCAGTGATACAACAGGTCACGAGCAGTACTTC
CDR3: CAISDTTGHEQYF